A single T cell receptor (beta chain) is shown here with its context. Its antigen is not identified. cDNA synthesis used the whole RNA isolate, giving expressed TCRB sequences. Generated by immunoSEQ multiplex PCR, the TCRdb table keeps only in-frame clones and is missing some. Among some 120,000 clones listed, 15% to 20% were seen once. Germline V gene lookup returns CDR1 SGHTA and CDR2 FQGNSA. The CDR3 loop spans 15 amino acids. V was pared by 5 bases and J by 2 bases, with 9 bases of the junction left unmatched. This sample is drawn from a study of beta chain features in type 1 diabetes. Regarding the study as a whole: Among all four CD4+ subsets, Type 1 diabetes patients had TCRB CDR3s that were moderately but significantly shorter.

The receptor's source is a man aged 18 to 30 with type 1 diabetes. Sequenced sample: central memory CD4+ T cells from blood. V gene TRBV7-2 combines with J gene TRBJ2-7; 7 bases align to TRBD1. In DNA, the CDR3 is TGTGCCAGCAGCACGGCCGGGACAGAAGCCTACGAGCAGTACTTC. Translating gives CASSTAGTEAYEQYF.